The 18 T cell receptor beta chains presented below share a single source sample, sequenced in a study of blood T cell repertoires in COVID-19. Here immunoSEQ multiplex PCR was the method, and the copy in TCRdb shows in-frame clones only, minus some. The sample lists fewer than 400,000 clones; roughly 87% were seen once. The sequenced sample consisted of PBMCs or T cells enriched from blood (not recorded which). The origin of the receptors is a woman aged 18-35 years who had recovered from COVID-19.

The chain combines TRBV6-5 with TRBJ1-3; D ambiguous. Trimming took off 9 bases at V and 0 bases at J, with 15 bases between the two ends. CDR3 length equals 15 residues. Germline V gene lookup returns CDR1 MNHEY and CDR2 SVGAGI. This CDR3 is CASRELMSSGNTIYF. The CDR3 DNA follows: TGTGCCAGTCGAGAATTAATGAGCTCTGGAAACACCATATATTTT.

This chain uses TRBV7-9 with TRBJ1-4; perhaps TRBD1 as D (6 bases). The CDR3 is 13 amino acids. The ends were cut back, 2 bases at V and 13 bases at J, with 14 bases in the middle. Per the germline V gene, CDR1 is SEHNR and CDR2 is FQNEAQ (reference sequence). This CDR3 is CASSLTRGQRLFF. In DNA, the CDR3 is TGTGCCAGCAGCTTAACCAGGGGACAAAGACTGTTTTTT.

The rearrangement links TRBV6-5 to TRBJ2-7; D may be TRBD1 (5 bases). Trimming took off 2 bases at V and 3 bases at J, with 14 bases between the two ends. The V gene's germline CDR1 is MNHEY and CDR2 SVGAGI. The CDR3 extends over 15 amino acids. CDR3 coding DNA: TGTGCCAGCAGTTACAAGGGGTTTATTGTCTACGAGCAGTACTTC. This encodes CASSYKGFIVYEQYF.

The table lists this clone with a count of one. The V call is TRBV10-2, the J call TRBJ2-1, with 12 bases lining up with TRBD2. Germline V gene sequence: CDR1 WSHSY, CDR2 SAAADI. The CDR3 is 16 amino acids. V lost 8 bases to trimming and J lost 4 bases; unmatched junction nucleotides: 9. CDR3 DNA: TGCGCCAGCTTGCGTGGACTAGCGGGGCCTTACAATGAGCAGTTCTTC. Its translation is CASLRGLAGPYNEQFF.

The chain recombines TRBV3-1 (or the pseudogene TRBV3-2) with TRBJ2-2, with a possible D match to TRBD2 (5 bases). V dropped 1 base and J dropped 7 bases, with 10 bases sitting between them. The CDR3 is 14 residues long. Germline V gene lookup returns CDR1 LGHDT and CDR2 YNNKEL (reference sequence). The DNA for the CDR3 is TGTGCCAGCAGCCAAGGGGGAGCAGACGGGGAGCTGTTTTTT. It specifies CASSQGGADGELFF.

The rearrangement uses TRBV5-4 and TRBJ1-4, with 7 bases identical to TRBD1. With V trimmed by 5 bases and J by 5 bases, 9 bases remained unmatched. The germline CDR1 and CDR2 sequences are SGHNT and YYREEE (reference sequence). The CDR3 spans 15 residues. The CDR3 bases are TGTGCCAGCAGGTCCGCCGGGACAGCGAATGAAAAACTGTTTTTT. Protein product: CASRSAGTANEKLFF.

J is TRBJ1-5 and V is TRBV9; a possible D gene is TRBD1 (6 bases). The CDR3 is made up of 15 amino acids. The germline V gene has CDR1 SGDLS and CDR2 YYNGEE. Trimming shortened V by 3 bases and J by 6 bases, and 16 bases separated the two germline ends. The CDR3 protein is CASSATGNFGQPQHF. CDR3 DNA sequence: TGTGCCAGCAGCGCTACAGGGAATTTTGGTCAGCCCCAGCATTTT. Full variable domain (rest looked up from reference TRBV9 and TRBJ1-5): DSGVTQTPKHLITATGQRVTLRCSPRSGDLSVYWYQQSLDQGLQFLIQYYNGEERAKGNILERFSAQQFPDLHSELNLSSLELGDSALYFCASSATGNFGQPQHFGDGTRLSIL.

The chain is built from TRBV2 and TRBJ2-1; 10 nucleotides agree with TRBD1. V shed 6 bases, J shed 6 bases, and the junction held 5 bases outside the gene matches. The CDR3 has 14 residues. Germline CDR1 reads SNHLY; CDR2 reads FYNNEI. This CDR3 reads CASSQRTGGNEQFF. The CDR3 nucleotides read TGTGCCAGCAGCCAACGGACAGGGGGCAATGAGCAGTTCTTC.

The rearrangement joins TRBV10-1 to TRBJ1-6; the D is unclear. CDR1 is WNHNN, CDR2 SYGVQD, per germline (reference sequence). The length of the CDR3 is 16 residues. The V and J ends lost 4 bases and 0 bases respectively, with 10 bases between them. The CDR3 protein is CASSVSPSSYNSPLHF. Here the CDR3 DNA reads TGCGCCAGCAGTGTATCCCCGAGCTCCTATAATTCACCCCTCCACTTT.

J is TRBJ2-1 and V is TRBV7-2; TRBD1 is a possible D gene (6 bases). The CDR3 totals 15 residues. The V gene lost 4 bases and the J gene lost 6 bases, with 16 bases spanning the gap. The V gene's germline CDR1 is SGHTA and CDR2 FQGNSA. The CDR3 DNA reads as TGTGCCAGCAGCTCCGATTCCTCCAGGGGCAATGAGCAGTTCTTC. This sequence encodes CASSSDSSRGNEQFF.

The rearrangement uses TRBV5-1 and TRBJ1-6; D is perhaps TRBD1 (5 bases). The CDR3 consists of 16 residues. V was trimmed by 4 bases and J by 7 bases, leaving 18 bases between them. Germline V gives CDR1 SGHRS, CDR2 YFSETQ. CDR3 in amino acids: CASSPALDPGNSPLHF. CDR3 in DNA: TGCGCCAGCAGCCCCGCGCTGGACCCAGGGAATTCACCCCTCCACTTT.

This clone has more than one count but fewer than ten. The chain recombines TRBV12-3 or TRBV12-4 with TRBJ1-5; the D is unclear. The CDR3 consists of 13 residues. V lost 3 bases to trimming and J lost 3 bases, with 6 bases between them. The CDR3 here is CASSFLLNQPQHF. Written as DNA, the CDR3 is TGTGCCAGCAGTTTCCTACTCAATCAGCCCCAGCATTTT.

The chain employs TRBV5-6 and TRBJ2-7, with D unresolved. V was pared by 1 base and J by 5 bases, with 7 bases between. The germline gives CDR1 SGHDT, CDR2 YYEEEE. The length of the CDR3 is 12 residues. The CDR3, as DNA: TGTGCCAGCAGCTTGTTGGAGAACGAGCAGTACTTC. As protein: CASSLLENEQYF.

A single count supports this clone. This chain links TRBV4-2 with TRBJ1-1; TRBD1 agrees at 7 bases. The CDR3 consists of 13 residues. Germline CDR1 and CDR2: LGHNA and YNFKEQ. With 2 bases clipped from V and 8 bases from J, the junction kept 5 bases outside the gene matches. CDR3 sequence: CASSQPQGDEAFF. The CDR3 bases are TGTGCCAGCAGCCAACCTCAGGGGGACGAAGCTTTCTTT.

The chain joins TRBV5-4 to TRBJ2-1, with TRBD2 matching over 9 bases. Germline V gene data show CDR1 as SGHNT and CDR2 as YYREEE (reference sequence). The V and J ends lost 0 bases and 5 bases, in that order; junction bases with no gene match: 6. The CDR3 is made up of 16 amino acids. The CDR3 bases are TGTGCCAGCAGCTTGGCCGCCCAGCGGGGGGACAATGAGCAGTTCTTC. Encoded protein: CASSLAAQRGDNEQFF. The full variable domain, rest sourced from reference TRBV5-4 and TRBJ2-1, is ETGVTQSPTHLIKTRGQQVTLRCSSQSGHNTVSWYQQALGQGPQFIFQYYREEENGRGNFPPRFSGLQFPNYSSELNVNALELDDSALYLCASSLAAQRGDNEQFFGPGTRLTVL.

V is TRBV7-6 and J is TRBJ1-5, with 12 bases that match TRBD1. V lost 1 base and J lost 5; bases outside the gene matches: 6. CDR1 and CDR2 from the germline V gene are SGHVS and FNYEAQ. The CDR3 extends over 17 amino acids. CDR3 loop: CASSLVGQGASDQPQHF. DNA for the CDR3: TGTGCCAGCAGCTTAGTGGGACAGGGGGCATCTGATCAGCCCCAGCATTTT.

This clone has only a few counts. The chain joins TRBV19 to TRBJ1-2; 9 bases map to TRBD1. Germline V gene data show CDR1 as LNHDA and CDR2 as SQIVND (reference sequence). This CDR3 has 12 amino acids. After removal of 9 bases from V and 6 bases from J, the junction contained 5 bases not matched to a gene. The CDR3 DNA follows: TGTGCCAGCAGAGACAGGGGGGATGGCTACACCTTC. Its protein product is CASRDRGDGYTF. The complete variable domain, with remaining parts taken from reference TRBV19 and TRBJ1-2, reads DGGITQSPKYLFRKEGQNVTLSCEQNLNHDAMYWYRQDPGQGLRLIYYSQIVNDFQKGDIAEGYSVSREKKESFPLTVTSAQKNPTAFYLCASRDRGDGYTFGSGTRLTVV.

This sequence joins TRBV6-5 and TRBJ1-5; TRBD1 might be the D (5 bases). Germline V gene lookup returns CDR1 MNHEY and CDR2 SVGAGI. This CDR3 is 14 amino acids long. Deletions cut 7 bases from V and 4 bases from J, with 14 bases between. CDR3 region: CASTKRGMNQPQHF. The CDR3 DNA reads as TGTGCCAGCACCAAGCGGGGGATGAATCAGCCCCAGCATTTT.